This is a list of T cell receptor beta chains from one sample in a study of cytomegalovirus exposure and HLA in healthy donors. The table came from immunoSEQ multiplex PCR; TCRdb's copy has only in-frame clones and leaves some out. The table lists around 140,000 clones, over 70% of them singletons. The source material was PBMCs. Receptors originate from a woman between 18 and 29 years old in good health and CMV-seronegative. The CDR3 runs from the conserved cysteine through the conserved F or W. The D gene is left open where the match is weak. Size is omitted from some rows. Given values are once, few, many or a class for expanded clones.

d_call: -; v_call: TRBV2; clone_size: -; j_call: TRBJ2-2; cdr3_aa: CASRAGLANTGELFF; cdr3_nt: TGTGCCAGCAGGGCGGGACTTGCGAACACCGGGGAGCTGTTTTTT
d_call: TRBD2; v_call: TRBV29-1; clone_size: -; j_call: TRBJ2-3; cdr3_aa: CSVATSERTDTQYF; cdr3_nt: TGCAGCGTTGCAACTAGCGAGCGCACAGATACGCAGTATTTT
d_call: -; v_call: TRBV27; clone_size: -; j_call: TRBJ1-4; cdr3_aa: CASSLQGPTNEKLFF; cdr3_nt: TGTGCCAGCAGTTTACAGGGGCCAACTAATGAAAAACTGTTTTTT
d_call: TRBD2; v_call: TRBV6-5; clone_size: -; j_call: TRBJ2-5; cdr3_aa: CASSRSGRVETQYF; cdr3_nt: TGTGCCAGCAGCAGGAGCGGGAGGGTAGAGACCCAGTACTTC
d_call: -; v_call: TRBV29-1; clone_size: -; j_call: TRBJ2-3; cdr3_aa: CSVAPIPTDTQYF; cdr3_nt: TGCAGCGTTGCCCCAATTCCCACAGATACGCAGTATTTT
d_call: -; v_call: TRBV6-1; clone_size: -; j_call: TRBJ2-5; cdr3_aa: CASSGPIGAVKRVETQYF; cdr3_nt: TGTGCCAGCAGTGGACCGATCGGAGCGGTCAAGAGGGTAGAGACCCAGTACTTC
d_call: TRBD1; v_call: TRBV5-4; clone_size: -; j_call: TRBJ1-1; cdr3_aa: CASSGRTGNTEAFF; cdr3_nt: TGTGCCAGCAGCGGGAGGACAGGGAACACTGAAGCTTTCTTT
d_call: -; v_call: TRBV15; clone_size: once; j_call: TRBJ2-7; cdr3_aa: CATSRDSGRGEQYF; cdr3_nt: TGTGCCACCAGCAGAGATTCCGGGAGAGGCGAGCAGTACTTC
d_call: TRBD1; v_call: TRBV5-4; clone_size: -; j_call: TRBJ1-2; cdr3_aa: CASSLGGQNYGYTF; cdr3_nt: TGTGCCAGCAGCTTGGGGGGACAGAACTATGGCTACACCTTC
d_call: TRBD2; v_call: TRBV5-1; clone_size: few; j_call: TRBJ2-1; cdr3_aa: CASSLVAGGSNEQFF; cdr3_nt: TGCGCCAGCAGCTTAGTAGCGGGAGGGTCGAATGAGCAGTTCTTC
d_call: TRBD2; v_call: TRBV29-1; clone_size: -; j_call: TRBJ2-7; cdr3_aa: CSVEDPGGGSYEQYF; cdr3_nt: TGCAGCGTTGAAGATCCGGGCGGGGGATCCTACGAGCAGTACTTC
d_call: TRBD1; v_call: TRBV11-3; clone_size: -; j_call: TRBJ2-7; cdr3_aa: CASSLGPQGASGEQYF; cdr3_nt: TGTGCCAGCAGCTTAGGGCCCCAGGGGGCGAGCGGCGAGCAGTACTTC
d_call: -; v_call: TRBV6-5; clone_size: -; j_call: TRBJ1-5; cdr3_aa: CASSLQGYSNQPQHF; cdr3_nt: TGTGCCAGCAGCTTACAGGGTTATAGCAATCAGCCCCAGCATTTT
d_call: -; v_call: TRBV4-2; clone_size: -; j_call: TRBJ2-1; cdr3_aa: CASSQTGKRGGKAFF; cdr3_nt: TGTGCCAGCAGCCAAACTGGAAAGAGGGGCGGGAAGGCGTTCTTC
d_call: TRBD2; v_call: TRBV18; clone_size: -; j_call: TRBJ2-7; cdr3_aa: CASSPGTSYEQYF; cdr3_nt: TGTGCCAGCTCACCCGGGACTAGCTACGAGCAGTACTTC
d_call: TRBD1; v_call: TRBV5-1; clone_size: once; j_call: TRBJ1-4; cdr3_aa: CASSPGQGNEKLFF; cdr3_nt: TGCGCCAGCAGCCCGGGACAGGGGAATGAAAAACTGTTTTTT
d_call: -; v_call: TRBV7-9; clone_size: -; j_call: TRBJ1-4; cdr3_aa: CASTELNEKLFF; cdr3_nt: TGTGCCAGCACGGAGCTTAATGAAAAACTGTTTTTT
d_call: -; v_call: TRBV7-9; clone_size: -; j_call: TRBJ1-1; cdr3_aa: CASSLASVNTEAFF; cdr3_nt: TGTGCCAGCAGCTTAGCCTCTGTGAACACTGAAGCTTTCTTT
d_call: TRBD1; v_call: TRBV4-1; clone_size: once; j_call: TRBJ1-1; cdr3_aa: CASSRLTGAPMNTEAFF; cdr3_nt: TGCGCCAGCAGCCGCCTCACAGGGGCACCCATGAACACTGAAGCTTTCTTT
d_call: TRBD2; v_call: TRBV5-1; clone_size: -; j_call: TRBJ2-1; cdr3_aa: CASSLRFQGLDNEQFF; cdr3_nt: TGCGCCAGCAGCTTGCGTTTCCAGGGACTAGACAATGAGCAGTTCTTC
d_call: -; v_call: TRBV2; clone_size: -; j_call: TRBJ2-3; cdr3_aa: CASKAGPDTDTQYF; cdr3_nt: TGTGCCAGCAAGGCGGGTCCCGACACAGATACGCAGTATTTT